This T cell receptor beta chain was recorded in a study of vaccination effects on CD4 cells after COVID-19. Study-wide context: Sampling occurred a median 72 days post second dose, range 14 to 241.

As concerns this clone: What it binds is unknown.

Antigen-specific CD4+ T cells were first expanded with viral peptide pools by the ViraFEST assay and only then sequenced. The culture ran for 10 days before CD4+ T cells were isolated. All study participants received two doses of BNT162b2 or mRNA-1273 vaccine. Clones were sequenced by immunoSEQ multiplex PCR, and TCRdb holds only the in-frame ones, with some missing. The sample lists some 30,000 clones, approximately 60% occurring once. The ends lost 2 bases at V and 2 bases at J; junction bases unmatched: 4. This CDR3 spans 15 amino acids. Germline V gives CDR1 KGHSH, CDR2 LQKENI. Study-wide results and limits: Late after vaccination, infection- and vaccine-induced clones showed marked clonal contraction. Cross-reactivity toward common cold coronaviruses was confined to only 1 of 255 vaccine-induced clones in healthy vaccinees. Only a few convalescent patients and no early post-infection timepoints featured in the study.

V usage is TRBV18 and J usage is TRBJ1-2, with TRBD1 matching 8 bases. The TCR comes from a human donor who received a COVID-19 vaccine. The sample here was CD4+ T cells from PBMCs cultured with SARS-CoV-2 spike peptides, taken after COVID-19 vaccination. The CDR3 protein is CASSPGQGANYGYTF. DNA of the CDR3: TGTGCCAGCTCACCAGGTCAGGGGGCGAACTATGGCTACACCTTC.